This T cell receptor beta chain was recorded in a study of shared clonotypes between healthy human individuals. CDR3 length: 13 amino acids. V lost 0 bases to trimming and J lost 5 bases, with 5 bases between them. Per germline, CDR1 LNHDA and CDR2 SQIVND (reference sequence). CD8 cells regarded as naive lacked CD45RO, were positively chosen for CCR7, and omitted terminally differentiated effector memory CD45RA+ cells. Profiling relied on immunoSEQ multiplex PCR, and the TCRdb table lists in-frame clones only, not all of them. This sample has 500,000 to 700,000 clones; about 95% occur once, and the top ten carry approximately 0.12%.

Sequenced: naive CD8+ T cells sorted from blood. The chain links TRBV19 to TRBJ1-5; D remains unclear. The source of this sequence is a woman aged 30 to 39 in good health. The CDR3 DNA is TGTGCCAGTAGTATAGATCTTCATCAGCCCCAGCATTTT. Translating gives CASSIDLHQPQHF.